These 13 T cell receptor beta chains came from one sample sequenced in a study of blood T cell repertoires in COVID-19. Only in-frame clones appear in the TCRdb table, and some are missing; sequencing was by immunoSEQ multiplex PCR. This table holds some 490,000 clones, 80% to 90% found once. Sequencing was done on a sample of PBMCs or T cells enriched from blood (not recorded which). These receptors originate from a woman aged 55-75 years who had recovered from COVID-19.

The chain is built from TRBV7-8 and TRBJ1-6; the D is unclear. V gave up 2 bases and J gave up 7 bases, with 9 bases separating them. CDR1 is SGHVS, CDR2 FQNEAQ, per germline. The CDR3 extends over 14 amino acids. CDR3 sequence (DNA): TGTGCCAGCAGCTTATTGTCGGGGAATTCACCCCTCCACTTT. It specifies CASSLLSGNSPLHF.

The chain links TRBV24-1 to TRBJ1-5; 9 nucleotides align to TRBD1. Germline values: CDR1 KGHDR, CDR2 SFDVKD. The CDR3 totals 14 residues. V lost 7 bases and J lost 7; bases outside the gene matches: 7. For the CDR3, the DNA is TGTGCCACCAGCACAGGGGGCAGGGAACAGCCCCAGCATTTT. Residues: CATSTGGREQPQHF.

This clone was counted once. The J gene is TRBJ1-3, the V gene TRBV14; 9 nucleotides match TRBD1. CDR1 SGHDN and CDR2 FVKESK come from the germline V gene. CDR3 length: 18 residues. With 4 bases clipped from V and 0 bases from J, the junction kept 10 bases outside the gene matches. Here the CDR3 DNA reads TGTGCCAGCAGCCGAAGGACAGGGGCCCTATACTCTGGAAACACCATATATTTT. The encoded protein is CASSRRTGALYSGNTIYF. The variable domain in full, with the rest retrieved from reference TRBV14 and TRBJ1-3, is EAGVTQFPSHSVIEKGQTVTLRCDPISGHDNLYWYRRVMGKEIKFLLHFVKESKQDESGMPNNRFLAERTGGTYSTLKVQPAELEDSGVYFCASSRRTGALYSGNTIYFGEGSWLTVV.

The V call is TRBV5-1, the J call TRBJ1-1; D is possibly TRBD1 (5 bases). From germline, CDR1 is SGHRS and CDR2 YFSETQ. V was clipped by 0 bases and J by 5 bases, with 14 bases between them. The CDR3 contains 15 residues. The CDR3 protein is CASSLGTTQGTEAFF. In DNA form, the CDR3 reads TGCGCCAGCAGCTTGGGAACAACTCAGGGTACTGAAGCTTTCTTT.

V is TRBV7-9 and J is TRBJ1-1, with D unresolved. V lost 5 bases and J lost 6, with 13 bases in between. CDR1 and CDR2 (germline): SEHNR, FQNEAQ (reference sequence). This CDR3 comprises 13 residues. The chain's CDR3 is CASSQVSGAEAFF. CDR3 DNA: TGTGCCAGCAGCCAAGTCTCAGGCGCTGAAGCTTTCTTT.

Only a few counts were recorded for this clone. The rearrangement uses TRBV7-9 and TRBJ1-6; 10 positions agree with TRBD1. The CDR3 is 14 residues long. Germline V gene lookup returns CDR1 SEHNR and CDR2 FQNEAQ (reference sequence). The V gene end was trimmed by 5 bases and the J gene end by 8 bases; junction bases not matched to a gene: 3. As DNA, the CDR3 is TGTGCCAGCAGCAAGGACAGGGGGGATTCACCCCTCCACTTT. Translation: CASSKDRGDSPLHF.

The CDR3 spells CASSYDSDGYTF. The DNA of the CDR3 is TGTGCCAGCAGTTATGACAGTGATGGCTACACCTTC. V gene TRBV28 combines with J gene TRBJ1-2; D possibly corresponds to TRBD1 (5 bases). V was shortened by 4 bases and J by 6 bases, with 9 bases between the two germline ends. From germline, CDR1 is MDHEN and CDR2 SYDVKM. CDR3 size: 12 residues.

The chain combines TRBV18 with TRBJ1-3, with TRBD1 matching over 8 bases. The trim removed 4 bases at V and 2 bases at J, leaving 7 bases unmatched. Germline V gives CDR1 KGHSH, CDR2 LQKENI. This CDR3 is 16 amino acids long. The CDR3 sequence: CASSRWDRSTGNTIYF. The CDR3 DNA reads TGTGCCAGCTCACGTTGGGACAGGTCCACTGGAAACACCATATATTTT.

The gene calls are TRBV7-9 and TRBJ2-1; 13 bases are a match to TRBD2. Germline loops: CDR1 SEHNR, CDR2 FQNEAQ (reference sequence). This CDR3 is built from 15 residues. V gave up 5 bases and J gave up 6 bases; unmatched junction bases: 4. CDR3 amino acids: CASSEGLAGSNEQFF. The CDR3 DNA follows: TGTGCCAGCAGCGAGGGACTAGCGGGGTCCAATGAGCAGTTCTTC.

The chain employs TRBV7-2 and TRBJ2-3; D might be TRBD1 (6 bases). V was pared by 5 bases and J by 2 bases, with 14 bases between. CDR1 and CDR2 (germline): SGHTA, FQGNSA. The CDR3 has 15 amino acids. CDR3 sequence reads: CASSVPGHFTDTQYF. The CDR3 coding sequence is TGTGCCAGCAGCGTACCGGGACATTTCACAGATACGCAGTATTTT.

In its sample, this clone was seen once. J is TRBJ1-2 and V is TRBV3-1 (or the pseudogene TRBV3-2); perhaps TRBD1 as D (5 bases). CDR1 LGHDT and CDR2 YNNKEL come from the germline V gene (reference sequence). This CDR3 contains 15 residues. V lost 1 base to trimming and J lost 6 bases, with 15 bases between them. CDR3 amino acids: CASSQGSGHSNGYTF. The CDR3 DNA reads TGTGCCAGCAGCCAAGGCTCAGGACACAGTAATGGCTACACCTTC.

This sequence joins TRBV18 and TRBJ2-5; D possibly corresponds to TRBD2 (5 bases). V was trimmed by 0 bases and J by 5 bases, leaving 10 bases between them. Germline assignment: CDR1 KGHSH and CDR2 LQKENI. The CDR3 runs 14 residues. The CDR3 nucleotides read TGTGCCAGCTCACCACCAGCGGTGAGGGAGACCCAGTACTTC. This sequence encodes CASSPPAVRETQYF.

This clone was seen a handful of times. V gene TRBV5-1 combines with J gene TRBJ2-2, with TRBD1 matching 7 bases. Germline loops: CDR1 SGHRS, CDR2 YFSETQ. The CDR3 totals 15 residues. V was clipped by 7 bases and J by 2 bases; unmatched bases: 8. The CDR3 nucleotides read TGCGCCAGCCTCCCCGGGACAGTTAACACCGGGGAGCTGTTTTTT. Protein: CASLPGTVNTGELFF. The variable domain in full, completed from reference TRBV5-1 and TRBJ2-2, reads KAGVTQTPRYLIKTRGQQVTLSCSPISGHRSVSWYQQTPGQGLQFLFEYFSETQRNKGNFPGRFSGRQFSNSRSEMNVSTLELGDSALYLCASLPGTVNTGELFFGEGSRLTVL.